Following are 14 T cell receptor beta chains from one sample sequenced in a study of T cells expressing NK-cell markers. TCRdb re-analyzed the 5' RACE reads; it lists each CDR3 protein once, without DNA. Reported are approximately 3,000 distinct CDR3 sequences; the ten largest clones contain about 90%. The sequenced sample consisted of blood T cells: a sorted CD56 or NKG2C T cell subset, CD4+ or CD8+ T cells, or bulk PBMC T cells (not recorded which). Receptor source: a man aged 18 to 69 in good health.

The chain joins TRBV20-1 to TRBJ2-7; TCRdb gives TRBD2 as the D gene, but with no DNA this cannot be confirmed. The germline V gene has CDR1 DFQATT and CDR2 SNEGSKA (reference sequence). The CDR3 consists of 14 residues. This CDR3 is CSASGGRAYYEQYF.

The rearrangement uses TRBV5-8 and TRBJ2-7. Germline assignment: CDR1 SGHTS and CDR2 YDEGEE. The CDR3 runs to 13 residues. The CDR3 spells CASSLRYSYEQYF.

The CDR3 region is CASSGTGQEKLFF. The chain links TRBV2 to TRBJ1-4; TCRdb returns TRBD1, unconfirmable since there is no DNA. The germline CDR1 and CDR2 sequences are SNHLY and FYNNEI. This CDR3 is built from 13 residues.

This rearrangement joins TRBV12-3 or TRBV12-4 to TRBJ2-1; TCRdb's assignment of TRBD2 cannot be checked, as there is no DNA. The CDR3 contains 14 residues. The CDR3 region is CASSLSLANNEQFF.

This chain connects TRBV4-2 to TRBJ2-7; as DNA is missing, the TRBD2 call by TCRdb cannot be tested. The CDR3 sequence is 16 residues long. In germline, CDR1 is LGHNA, CDR2 YNFKEQ. The CDR3 loop is CASSQDKADSSYEQYF.

V is TRBV6-2 or TRBV6-3 and J is TRBJ1-1; TCRdb designates TRBD1, a call that cannot be tested without DNA. This CDR3 is 14 amino acids long. Looked up from germline, CDR1 is MNHEY and CDR2 is SVGEGT. The CDR3: CASSYPWGDTEAFF.

The chain joins TRBV3-1 to TRBJ1-3. Germline V gene sequence: CDR1 LGHDT, CDR2 YNNKEL (reference sequence). CDR3 length: 12 amino acids. CDR3 sequence reads: CATRTAGNTIYF.

The rearrangement links TRBV7-6 to TRBJ2-7; TCRdb's D call, TRBD1, is unchecked because there is no DNA. The CDR3 extends over 14 amino acids. Per germline, CDR1 SGHVS and CDR2 FNYEAQ. The CDR3 reads CASSDARETYEQYF.

J is TRBJ1-1 and V is TRBV12-3 or TRBV12-4; the D call of TRBD1 rests on TCRdb alone, since no DNA is present to check it. CDR3 length: 14 residues. The CDR3 loop reads CASSLAEGWTEAFF.

This chain joins TRBV4-3 and TRBJ2-7; with no DNA, the TCRdb D assignment of TRBD1 cannot be verified. There are 14 residues in the CDR3. Germline V CDR1 and CDR2: LGHNA, YSLEER. CDR3 region: CASSLDRGACEQYF.

J is TRBJ2-7 and V is TRBV7-6; TCRdb gives TRBD2 as the D gene, but with no DNA this cannot be confirmed. The germline V gene has CDR1 SGHVS and CDR2 FNYEAQ. The CDR3 totals 18 residues. This CDR3 is CASSSELATTLGTYEQYF.

The genes are TRBV11-2 and TRBJ1-3; TCRdb calls TRBD1, which cannot be checked without DNA. Germline CDR1 reads SGHAT; CDR2 reads FQNNGV. The CDR3 runs 16 residues. The CDR3 protein is CASSLTQGAIGNTIYF.

The rearrangement joins TRBV20-1 to TRBJ1-4. Germline assignment: CDR1 DFQATT and CDR2 SNEGSKA (reference sequence). The CDR3 contains 13 residues. The CDR3 sequence is CSAREGRREKLFF.

The chain combines TRBV7-8 with TRBJ2-1; absent DNA, TCRdb's TRBD2 call cannot be checked. Germline CDR1 is SGHVS and CDR2 is FQNEAQ. This CDR3 region has 17 residues. This chain's CDR3 is CASSLWGLAGGQYEQFF.